These 7 T cell receptor beta chains were sequenced from one sample in a study of OX40 agonist ivuxolimab in advanced cancers. Libraries were prepared by immunoSEQ multiplex PCR; TCRdb keeps only in-frame clonotypes and omits some of them. The sample lists 30,000 to 45,000 clones; roughly 90% were seen once. The sample consisted of CD4+ or CD8+ T cells sorted from blood, taken in a trial of the OX40 agonist ivuxolimab. These TCRs come from an adult with an advanced solid tumor such as melanoma, head and neck, liver or kidney cancer.

The gene calls are TRBV25-1 and TRBJ1-2; no definite D call. Trimming removed 1 base at V and 3 bases at J, with 6 bases between. Germline-derived CDR1 and CDR2 are MGHDK and SYGVNS. This CDR3 has 13 residues. CDR3 sequence reads: CASSELGDYGYTF. The DNA of the CDR3 is TGTGCCAGCAGTGAATTGGGAGACTATGGCTACACCTTC.

This clone was detected once. The chain combines TRBV14 with TRBJ2-7; D is unclear. The CDR3 extends over 14 amino acids. V shed 0 bases and J shed 5 bases, with 11 bases lying between them. CDR1 and CDR2 from the germline V gene are SGHDN and FVKESK. The CDR3 DNA reads as TGTGCCAGCAGCCAAGAAACGTCGGGCCACGAGCAGTACTTC. It is translated as CASSQETSGHEQYF.

This chain connects TRBV21-1 to TRBJ2-3; the table names TRBD2, a call not compared with the DNA. TRBV21-1 is termed a pseudogene. CDR3 length equals 20 residues. The chain's CDR3 is CASSVKGGLNEAGLADTQYF. Here the CDR3 DNA reads TGTGCCAGCAGCGTTAAAGGAGGGCTCAATGAGGCAGGGTTGGCAGATACGCAGTATTTT.

The CDR3 sequence: CASSTAGTGPYEQYF. The CDR3, as DNA: TGTGCCAGTAGTACAGCCGGGACAGGCCCCTACGAGCAGTACTTC. This chain joins TRBV19 and TRBJ2-7; 8 nucleotides line up with TRBD1. Germline V CDR1 and CDR2: LNHDA, SQIVND (reference sequence). V gave up 4 bases and J gave up 2 bases; unmatched junction bases: 7. This CDR3 spans 15 amino acids.

The chain couples TRBV7-6 to TRBJ1-1; D is possibly TRBD1 (5 bases). The V gene lost 11 bases and the J gene lost 3 bases, with 16 bases spanning the gap. Germline V CDR1 and CDR2: SGHVS, FNYEAQ. The CDR3 contains 13 residues. CDR3 in DNA: TGTGCCCACGACGGGCGGGGGTACACTGAAGCTTTCTTT. Its translation is CAHDGRGYTEAFF.

The J gene is TRBJ2-1, the V gene TRBV4-1; D unresolved. Germline assignment: CDR1 MGHRA and CDR2 YSYEKL. V was pared by 2 bases and J by 10 bases, with 9 bases between. This CDR3 spans 12 amino acids. The CDR3 sequence is CASSQNAGEQFF. As DNA, the CDR3 is TGCGCCAGCAGCCAAAACGCAGGCGAGCAGTTCTTC.

The chain links TRBV5-1 to TRBJ2-6; D uncertain. The length of the CDR3 is 14 residues. The V gene's germline CDR1 is SGHRS and CDR2 YFSETQ. The ends were cut back, 7 bases at V and 0 bases at J, with 8 bases in the middle. The CDR3 DNA follows: TGCGCCAGCGGGCAGAGCTCTGGGGCCAACGTCCTGACTTTC. Protein product: CASGQSSGANVLTF.